This T cell receptor (beta chain) was found in a study of cytomegalovirus exposure and HLA in healthy donors. Regarding the study as a whole: Testing in vitro showed a few CMV-associated chains specific for CMV antigens. According to an earlier analysis, most TCR beta V segments yielded productive rearrangements about 87% or about 30% of the time. Altogether, 160 or so TCR beta chains were recorded as cytomegalovirus-associated.

Comments on this clone: The antigen remains undetermined.

PCR used 60 Vbeta primers and 13 Jbeta primers. The table came from immunoSEQ multiplex PCR; TCRdb's copy has only in-frame clones and leaves some out. This sample has about 130,000 clones, with around 77% found just once. This receptor was obtained from a woman in her fifties or sixties in good health and CMV-seronegative. Sequenced: PBMCs.

The CDR3 DNA reads TGTGCCAGCAGCCTCGCGCTGAACCATCAGCCCCAGCATTTT. Its translation: CASSLALNHQPQHF. The rearrangement links TRBV6-5 to TRBJ1-5; D uncertain. Germline CDR1 is MNHEY and CDR2 is SVGAGI. Deletions cut 6 bases from V and 5 bases from J, with 14 bases between. The CDR3 is 14 residues long.